This is a list of T cell receptor beta chains from one sample in a study of beta chain features in type 1 diabetes. Measured with immunoSEQ multiplex PCR; TCRdb has only the in-frame clones, and not every one. The table lists 430,000 or so clones, approximately 10% of them singletons, with 0.035% to 0.05% in the top ten. Sequencing was done on a sample of naive CD4+ T cells from blood. All receptors come from a woman aged 18-35 years in good health. Both conserved end residues are part of each CDR3. A D gene is named only where the DNA matches it firmly. Clone size is stated in some rows and not others, as once, few, many or a class when expanded.

V: TRBV7-2; D: .; J: TRBJ2-1; size: few; length: 14; DNA: TGTGCCAGCAGCTTCAGGGAACCCTACAATGAGCAGTTCTTC; CDR3: CASSFREPYNEQFF
V: TRBV7-3; D: .; J: TRBJ1-2; size: few; length: 14; DNA: TGTGCCAGCAGCGTATTCGGGACTCCCTATGGCTACACCTTC; CDR3: CASSVFGTPYGYTF
V: TRBV11-3; D: .; J: TRBJ1-5; size: .; length: 13; DNA: TGTGCCAGCAGCATGAGGGGCGGAGAGCCCCAGCATTTT; CDR3: CASSMRGGEPQHF
V: TRBV4-2; D: .; J: TRBJ1-1; size: few; length: 15; DNA: TGTGCCAGCACCCGAAGTGACAGGACGAACACTGAAGCTTTCTTT; CDR3: CASTRSDRTNTEAFF
V: TRBV7-7; D: .; J: TRBJ2-1; size: few; length: 13; DNA: TGTGCTAGCAGCACAGGACTCAACAATGAGCAGTTCTTC; CDR3: CASSTGLNNEQFF
V: TRBV7-2; D: .; J: TRBJ1-2; size: .; length: 12; DNA: TGTGCCAGCAGCTTCCAGGGCTATGGCTACACCTTC; CDR3: CASSFQGYGYTF
V: TRBV7-3; D: TRBD2; J: TRBJ2-1; size: once; length: 19; DNA: TGTGCCAGCAGCTTACTTCCTAGCGGGAGGCCTAGCTCCTACAATGAGCAGTTCTTC; CDR3: CASSLLPSGRPSSYNEQFF
V: TRBV7-3; D: .; J: TRBJ1-2; size: few; length: 15; DNA: TGTGCCAGCAGCTTAATGCCCGGCCCAGGCAATGGCTACACCTTC; CDR3: CASSLMPGPGNGYTF
V: TRBV7-2; D: .; J: TRBJ2-2; size: .; length: 14; DNA: TGTGCCAGCAGTCCAGGACGCCTCGCCGGGGAGCTGTTTTTT; CDR3: CASSPGRLAGELFF
V: TRBV29-1; D: .; J: TRBJ2-5; size: .; length: 14; DNA: TGCAGCGTTGAAGAGGGCGGGATACAAGAGACCCAGTACTTC; CDR3: CSVEEGGIQETQYF
V: TRBV5-4; D: .; J: TRBJ2-2; size: few; length: 15; DNA: TGTGCCAGCAGCTCTCCCGCAGGGCAGACCGGGGAGCTGTTTTTT; CDR3: CASSSPAGQTGELFF
V: TRBV14; D: TRBD2; J: TRBJ2-1; size: .; length: 15; DNA: TGTGCCAGCAGCCATCTAGCGGGAGTTCCGGTGGAGCAGTTCTTC; CDR3: CASSHLAGVPVEQFF
V: TRBV28; D: .; J: TRBJ1-6; size: .; length: 15; DNA: TGTGCCAGCAGTTTACAGCCCCGGGGAGTGGGATTCCTCCACTTT; CDR3: CASSLQPRGVGFLHF
V: TRBV4-3; D: .; J: TRBJ2-7; size: few; length: 17; DNA: TGCGCCAGCAGCCAACACCTACGACGACAGAGCTCCTACGAGCAGTACTTC; CDR3: CASSQHLRRQSSYEQYF
V: TRBV7-2; D: .; J: TRBJ2-7; size: .; length: 13; DNA: TGTGCCAGCAGCTTATCGCCAGCGTCGGGGCAGTACTTC; CDR3: CASSLSPASGQYF
V: TRBV6-6; D: TRBD2; J: TRBJ2-1; size: few; length: 15; DNA: TGTGCCAGCATCCTGCGGACTAGCGGGAACAATGAGCAGTTCTTC; CDR3: CASILRTSGNNEQFF
V: TRBV4-2; D: TRBD2; J: TRBJ2-1; size: few; length: 17; DNA: TGTGCCAGCAGCTCAGGGACTAGCGGGGACCTATACAATGAGCAGTTCTTC; CDR3: CASSSGTSGDLYNEQFF
V: TRBV6-6; D: .; J: TRBJ1-4; size: few; length: 12; DNA: TGTGCCAGCAGTTACTCCAACGAGAAACTGTTTTTT; CDR3: CASSYSNEKLFF
V: TRBV19; D: .; J: TRBJ2-7; size: .; length: 11; DNA: TGTGCCAGTAGAAAGAACTACGAGCAGTACTTC; CDR3: CASRKNYEQYF
V: TRBV7-9; D: .; J: TRBJ2-5; size: .; length: 14; DNA: TGTGCCAGCAGCTTGGGTTTCACGGGGGAGACCCAGTACTTC; CDR3: CASSLGFTGETQYF
V: TRBV4-3; D: .; J: TRBJ2-1; size: few; length: 13; DNA: TGCGCCAGCAGCCAAGGGGTCTTCGATGAGCAGTTCTTC; CDR3: CASSQGVFDEQFF
V: TRBV27; D: .; J: TRBJ1-3; size: .; length: 14; DNA: TGTGCCAGCAGTTTATTCGGAAAAGGAAACACCATATATTTT; CDR3: CASSLFGKGNTIYF